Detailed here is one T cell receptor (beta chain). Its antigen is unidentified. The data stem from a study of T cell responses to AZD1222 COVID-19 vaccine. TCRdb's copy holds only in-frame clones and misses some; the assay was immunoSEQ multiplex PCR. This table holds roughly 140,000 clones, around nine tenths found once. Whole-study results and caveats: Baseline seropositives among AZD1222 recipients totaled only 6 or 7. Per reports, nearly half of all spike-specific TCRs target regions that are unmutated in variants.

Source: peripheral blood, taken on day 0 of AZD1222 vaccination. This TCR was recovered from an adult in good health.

CDR3 DNA sequence: TGTGCCAGCAGCTTAGACTGGGCTACAGAACGCGAGCAGTACTTC. Translating it yields CASSLDWATEREQYF. The chain links TRBV11-2 to TRBJ2-7; D call uncertain. There are 15 residues in the CDR3. Deletions cut 0 bases from V and 6 bases from J, with 15 bases between. Looked up from germline, CDR1 is SGHAT and CDR2 is FQNNGV. Complete variable domain (other parts from reference TRBV11-2 and TRBJ2-7): EAGVAQSPRYKIIEKRQSVAFWCNPISGHATLYWYQQILGQGPKLLIQFQNNGVVDDSQLPKDRFSAERLKGVDSTLKIQPAKLEDSAVYLCASSLDWATEREQYFGPGTRLTVT.